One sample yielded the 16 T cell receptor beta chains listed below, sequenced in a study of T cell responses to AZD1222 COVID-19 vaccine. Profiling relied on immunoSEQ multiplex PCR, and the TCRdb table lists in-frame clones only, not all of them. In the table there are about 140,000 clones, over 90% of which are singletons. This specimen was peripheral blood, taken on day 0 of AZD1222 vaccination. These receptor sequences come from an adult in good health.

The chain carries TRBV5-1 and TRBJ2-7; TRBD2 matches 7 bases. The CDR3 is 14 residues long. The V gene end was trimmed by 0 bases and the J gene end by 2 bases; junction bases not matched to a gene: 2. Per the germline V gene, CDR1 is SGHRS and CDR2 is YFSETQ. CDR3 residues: CASSLASGPYEQYF. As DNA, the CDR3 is TGCGCCAGCAGCTTGGCTAGCGGTCCCTACGAGCAGTACTTC.

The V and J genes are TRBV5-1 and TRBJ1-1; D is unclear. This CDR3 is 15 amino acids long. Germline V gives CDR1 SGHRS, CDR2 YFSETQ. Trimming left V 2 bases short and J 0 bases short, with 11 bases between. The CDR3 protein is CASSLVQFMNTEAFF. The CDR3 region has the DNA TGCGCCAGCAGCTTAGTACAGTTTATGAACACTGAAGCTTTCTTT.

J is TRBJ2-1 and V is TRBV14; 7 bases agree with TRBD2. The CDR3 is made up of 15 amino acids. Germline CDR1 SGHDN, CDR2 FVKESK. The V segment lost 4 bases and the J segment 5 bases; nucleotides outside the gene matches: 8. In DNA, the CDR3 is TGTGCCAGCAGCCCCGTTGCGGGAGTGGACAATGAGCAGTTCTTC. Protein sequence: CASSPVAGVDNEQFF.

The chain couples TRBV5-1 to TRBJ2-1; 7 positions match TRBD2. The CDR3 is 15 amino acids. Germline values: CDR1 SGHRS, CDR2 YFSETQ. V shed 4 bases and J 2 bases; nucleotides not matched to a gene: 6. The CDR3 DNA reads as TGCGCCAGCAGCCAGACAGCGGGACCCTACAATGAGCAGTTCTTC. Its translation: CASSQTAGPYNEQFF.

Here the CDR3 DNA reads TGTGCCAGCAGCCCCGGGACAGTCAATGAAAAACTGTTTTTT. This codes for CASSPGTVNEKLFF. J is TRBJ1-4 and V is TRBV11-2; 7 positions match TRBD1. Germline V gene sequence: CDR1 SGHAT, CDR2 FQNNGV. This CDR3 spans 14 amino acids. The junction had 5 bases not matched to a gene; V was cut back by 5 bases and J by 5 bases.

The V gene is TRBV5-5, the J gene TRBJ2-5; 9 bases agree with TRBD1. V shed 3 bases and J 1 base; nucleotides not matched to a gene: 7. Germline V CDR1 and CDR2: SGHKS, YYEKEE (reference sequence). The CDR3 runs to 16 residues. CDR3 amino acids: CASSSLTGGLQETQYF. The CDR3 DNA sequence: TGTGCCAGCAGCTCCCTGACAGGGGGTCTCCAAGAGACCCAGTACTTC.

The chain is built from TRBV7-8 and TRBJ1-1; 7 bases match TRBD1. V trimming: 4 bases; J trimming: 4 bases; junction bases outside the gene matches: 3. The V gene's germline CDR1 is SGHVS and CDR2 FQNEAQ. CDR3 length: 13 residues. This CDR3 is CASSSSGGTEAFF. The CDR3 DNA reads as TGTGCCAGCAGCTCCTCAGGGGGCACTGAAGCTTTCTTT.

CDR3: CASSLMTQGRGAEAFF. DNA for the CDR3: TGCGCCAGCAGCCTCATGACTCAGGGGCGCGGGGCTGAAGCTTTCTTT. V usage is TRBV5-1 and J usage is TRBJ1-1, with D possibly matching TRBD1 (6 bases). Trimming left V 4 bases short and J 6 bases short, with 22 bases between. The V gene's germline CDR1 is SGHRS and CDR2 YFSETQ. This CDR3 is built from 16 residues.

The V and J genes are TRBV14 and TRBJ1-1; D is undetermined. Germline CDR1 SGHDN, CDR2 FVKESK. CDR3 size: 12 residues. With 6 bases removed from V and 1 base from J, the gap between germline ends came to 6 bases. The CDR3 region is CASSRPNTEAFF. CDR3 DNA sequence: TGTGCCAGCAGTCGACCGAACACTGAAGCTTTCTTT.

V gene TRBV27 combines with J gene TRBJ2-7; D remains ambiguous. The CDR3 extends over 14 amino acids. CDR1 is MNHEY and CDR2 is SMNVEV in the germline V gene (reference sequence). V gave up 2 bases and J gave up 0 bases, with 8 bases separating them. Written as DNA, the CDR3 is TGTGCCAGCAGTTTAAACACATACTCCTACGAGCAGTACTTC. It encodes CASSLNTYSYEQYF.

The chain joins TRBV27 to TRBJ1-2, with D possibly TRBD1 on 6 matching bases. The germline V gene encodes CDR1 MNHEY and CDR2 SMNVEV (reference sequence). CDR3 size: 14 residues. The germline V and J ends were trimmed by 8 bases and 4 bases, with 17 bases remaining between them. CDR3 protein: CASGRGRGFYGYTF. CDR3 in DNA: TGTGCCAGCGGCAGGGGCCGCGGGTTCTATGGCTACACCTTC.

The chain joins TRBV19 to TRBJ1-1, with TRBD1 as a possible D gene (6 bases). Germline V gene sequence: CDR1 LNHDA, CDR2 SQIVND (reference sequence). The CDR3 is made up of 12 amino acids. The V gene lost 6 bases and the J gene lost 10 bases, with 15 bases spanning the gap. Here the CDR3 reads CASSRITGLAFF. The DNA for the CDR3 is TGTGCCAGTAGCAGAATTACAGGGCTAGCTTTCTTT.

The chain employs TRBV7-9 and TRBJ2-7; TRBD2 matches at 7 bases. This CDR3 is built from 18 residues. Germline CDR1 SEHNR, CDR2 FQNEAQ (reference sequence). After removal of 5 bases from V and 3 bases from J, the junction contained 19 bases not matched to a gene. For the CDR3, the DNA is TGTGCCAGCAGCACTAGACTAGGAGCGGGCGGGGACTACTACGAGCAGTACTTC. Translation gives CASSTRLGAGGDYYEQYF.

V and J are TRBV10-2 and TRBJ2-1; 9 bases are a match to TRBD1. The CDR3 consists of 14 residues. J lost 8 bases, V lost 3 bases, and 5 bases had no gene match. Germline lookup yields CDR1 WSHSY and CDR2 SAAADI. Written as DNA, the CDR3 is TGCGCCAGCAGTGAAGGGACAGGGTACGATGAGCAGTTCTTC. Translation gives CASSEGTGYDEQFF.

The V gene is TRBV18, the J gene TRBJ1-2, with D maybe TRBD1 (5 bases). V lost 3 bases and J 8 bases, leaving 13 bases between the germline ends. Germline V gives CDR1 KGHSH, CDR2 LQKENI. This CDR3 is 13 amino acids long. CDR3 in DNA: TGTGCCAGCTCACCTGGAGGGGTTGGAGGCTACACCTTC. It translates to CASSPGGVGGYTF.

The CDR3 DNA reads as TGTGCCAGCAGCTTGAAGGGCGGGACTAATGAAAAACTGTTTTTT. It specifies CASSLKGGTNEKLFF. The rearrangement joins TRBV5-4 to TRBJ1-4; D is undetermined. CDR3 length: 15 residues. Trimming pared 1 base from V and 2 bases from J, leaving 9 bases between. Per the germline V gene, CDR1 is SGHNT and CDR2 is YYREEE (reference sequence).